This record covers a single T cell receptor (beta chain). Per the authors' pipeline: Quantification of nucleated cells was approximated via reference gene primer amplification. TCRdb's copy holds only in-frame clones and misses some; the assay was immunoSEQ multiplex PCR. V and J calls and clone size are those listed in that table; D and trimming were worked out from the DNA. The table shows roughly 250,000 clones, with roughly 88% occurring only once. The sample comes from a study of blood T cell repertoires in COVID-19. Study details: COVID-19 samples from acute and convalescent phases originated in the United States, Italy and Spain. The cDNA or gDNA used as material had been derived from T cells, B-cell-depleted T cells, or PBMCs.

CDR3 size: 16 residues. CDR1 and CDR2 from the germline V gene are KGHSH and LQKENI. Trimming cost V 3 bases and J 1 base; bases outside gene matches: 3. The TCR was taken from a woman aged 40 to 50 who had recovered from COVID-19. This rearrangement joins TRBV18 to TRBJ2-7, with 13 bases that match TRBD2. What was sequenced was peripheral blood. As DNA, the CDR3 is TGTGCCAGCTCACCCGGACTAGCGGGAGTGTCCTACGAGCAGTACTTC. As protein: CASSPGLAGVSYEQYF.